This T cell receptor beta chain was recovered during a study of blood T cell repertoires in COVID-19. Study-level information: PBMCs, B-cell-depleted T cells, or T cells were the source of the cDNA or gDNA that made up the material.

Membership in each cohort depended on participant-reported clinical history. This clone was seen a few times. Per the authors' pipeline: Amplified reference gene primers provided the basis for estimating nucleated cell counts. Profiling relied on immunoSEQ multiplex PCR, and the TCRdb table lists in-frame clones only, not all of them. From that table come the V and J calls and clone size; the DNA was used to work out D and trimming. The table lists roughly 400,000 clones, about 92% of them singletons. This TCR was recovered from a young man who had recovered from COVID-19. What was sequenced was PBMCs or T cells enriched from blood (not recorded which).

The chain's CDR3 is CASSPAPGNQPQHF. CDR3 bases: TGTGCCAGTAGTCCAGCCCCAGGGAATCAGCCCCAGCATTTT. V usage is TRBV19 and J usage is TRBJ1-5, with D possibly TRBD1 on 5 matching bases. V was trimmed by 5 bases and J by 4 bases, leaving 12 bases between them. Germline V CDR1 and CDR2: LNHDA, SQIVND (reference sequence). There are 14 residues in the CDR3. The full variable domain, with the rest looked up from reference TRBV19 and TRBJ1-5, is DGGITQSPKYLFRKEGQNVTLSCEQNLNHDAMYWYRQDPGQGLRLIYYSQIVNDFQKGDIAEGYSVSREKKESFPLTVTSAQKNPTAFYLCASSPAPGNQPQHFGDGTRLSIL.